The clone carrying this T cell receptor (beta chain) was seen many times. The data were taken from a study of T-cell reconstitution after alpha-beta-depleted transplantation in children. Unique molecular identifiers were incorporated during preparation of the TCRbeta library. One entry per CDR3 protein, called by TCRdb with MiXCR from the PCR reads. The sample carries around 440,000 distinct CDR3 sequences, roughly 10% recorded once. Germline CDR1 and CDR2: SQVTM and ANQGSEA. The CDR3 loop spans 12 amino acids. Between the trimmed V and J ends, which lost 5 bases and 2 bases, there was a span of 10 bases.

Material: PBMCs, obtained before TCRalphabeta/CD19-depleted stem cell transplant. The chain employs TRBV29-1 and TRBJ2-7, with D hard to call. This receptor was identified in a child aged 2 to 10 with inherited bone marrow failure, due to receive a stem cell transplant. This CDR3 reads CSVSWQTYEQYF. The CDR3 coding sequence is TGCAGCGTTTCTTGGCAGACCTACGAGCAGTACTTC.